One and the same sample provided the 10 T cell receptor beta chains below, sequenced in a study of cytomegalovirus exposure and HLA in healthy donors. Amplification used 60 Vbeta primers and 13 Jbeta primers. Sequencing was performed with immunoSEQ multiplex PCR; in TCRdb, only in-frame clones are kept and a portion is missing. The sample comprises some 190,000 clones, around 76% of which are singletons, and 2% to 3% rests with the top ten. The material sequenced was PBMCs. These receptor sequences come from a woman in her 30s in good health and CMV-seropositive.

This sequence joins TRBV4-3 and TRBJ2-5; 8 nucleotides align to TRBD2. V shed 0 bases, J shed 4 bases, and the junction held 7 bases outside the gene matches. This CDR3 spans 16 amino acids. CDR1 is LGHNA, CDR2 YSLEER, per germline. CDR3 region: CASSQEAGGRPETQYF. The DNA for the CDR3 is TGCGCCAGCAGCCAAGAGGCGGGGGGCAGGCCAGAGACCCAGTACTTC.

The chain has TRBV2 and TRBJ1-4; D is unclear. Looked up from germline, CDR1 is SNHLY and CDR2 is FYNNEI. The CDR3 is 14 amino acids. V dropped 5 bases and J dropped 10 bases, with 17 bases sitting between them. The CDR3 is CASSQSTEGGKLFF. The CDR3 DNA is TGTGCCAGCAGTCAATCGACCGAAGGCGGAAAACTGTTTTTT.

V gene TRBV7-2 combines with J gene TRBJ2-5; TRBD2 aligns across 7 bases. The CDR3 sequence is 16 residues long. Germline-derived CDR1 and CDR2 are SGHTA and FQGNSA. The V and J ends lost 1 base and 4 bases, in that order; junction bases with no gene match: 9. The CDR3 nucleotides read TGTGCCAGCAGCTTAGGTAGTAGCGCGGGGGTAGAGACCCAGTACTTC. This sequence encodes CASSLGSSAGVETQYF. Full variable domain (rest looked up from reference TRBV7-2 and TRBJ2-5): GAGVSQSPSNKVTEKGKDVELRCDPISGHTALYWYRQSLGQGLEFLIYFQGNSAPDKSGLPSDRFSAERTGGSVSTLTIQRTQQEDSAVYLCASSLGSSAGVETQYFGPGTRLLVL.

The J gene is TRBJ1-2, the V gene TRBV30; possibly TRBD1 for D (6 bases). Germline-derived CDR1 and CDR2 are GTSNPN and SVGIG (reference sequence). Trimming shortened V by 8 bases and J by 1 base, and 17 bases separated the two germline ends. The CDR3 runs 14 residues. The DNA for the CDR3 is TGTGCCCTTCGGGGGGCCGGTTTTAACTATGGCTACACCTTC. Its protein product is CALRGAGFNYGYTF.

On this clone: At one end, the junction sequence differs from germline, possibly due to a read error. The rearrangement links TRBV30 to TRBJ2-6; D possibly corresponds to TRBD2 (7 bases). The CDR3 is 17 residues long. In germline, CDR1 is GTSNPN, CDR2 SVGIG (reference sequence). CDR3 DNA sequence: TGTGCCTGGAGTGTACCGGGTCGTCTCCGGGGGGCCAACGGCCTGACTTTC. It encodes CAWSVPGRLRGANGLTF.

This chain joins TRBV30 and TRBJ1-6, with 8 bases fitting TRBD1. There are 17 residues in the CDR3. Germline V gene sequence: CDR1 GTSNPN, CDR2 SVGIG (reference sequence). V lost 6 bases, J lost 0 bases, and 10 bases stayed unmatched. DNA of the CDR3: TGTGCCTGCTCCGACAGGGGAAGAAGCTCCTATAATTCACCCCTCCACTTT. Encoded protein: CACSDRGRSSYNSPLHF.

This clone was found once. This chain connects TRBV13 to TRBJ2-1; possible D gene TRBD1, 6 bases. Per germline, CDR1 PRHDT and CDR2 FYEKMQ (reference sequence). This CDR3 is 18 amino acids long. Deletions cut 0 bases from V and 0 bases from J, with 15 bases between. The CDR3: CASSLGPPRGRSYNEQFF. The CDR3, as DNA: TGTGCCAGCAGCTTAGGCCCCCCCAGGGGCCGCTCCTACAATGAGCAGTTCTTC.

V usage is TRBV27 and J usage is TRBJ2-3, with a possible D match to TRBD2 (5 bases). CDR1 MNHEY and CDR2 SMNVEV come from the germline V gene (reference sequence). V gave up 10 bases and J gave up 3 bases, with 14 bases separating them. This CDR3 spans 13 amino acids. DNA of the CDR3: TGTGCCACCAAACAAACGGGGACAGATACGCAGTATTTT. Translated, it gives CATKQTGTDTQYF.

In its sample, this clone was seen once. The CDR3 protein is CAIFLGLGYGYTF. The DNA of the CDR3 is TGTGCCATCTTTCTGGGGCTCGGCTATGGCTACACCTTC. The rearrangement joins TRBV28 to TRBJ1-2; D may be TRBD1 (5 bases). Per the germline V gene, CDR1 is MDHEN and CDR2 is SYDVKM. This CDR3 spans 13 amino acids. V was trimmed by 10 bases and J by 4 bases, leaving 16 bases between them.

The chain joins TRBV28 to TRBJ2-5; 13 nucleotides align to TRBD2. J gave up 9 bases and V 5 bases, and 9 bases lay outside the gene matches. The CDR3 length is 15 residues. Germline V lookup: CDR1 MDHEN, CDR2 SYDVKM. The DNA for the CDR3 is TGTGCCAGCAGTGTCTCTTGGACTAGCGGGGGCCCCCAGTACTTC. Protein: CASSVSWTSGGPQYF.